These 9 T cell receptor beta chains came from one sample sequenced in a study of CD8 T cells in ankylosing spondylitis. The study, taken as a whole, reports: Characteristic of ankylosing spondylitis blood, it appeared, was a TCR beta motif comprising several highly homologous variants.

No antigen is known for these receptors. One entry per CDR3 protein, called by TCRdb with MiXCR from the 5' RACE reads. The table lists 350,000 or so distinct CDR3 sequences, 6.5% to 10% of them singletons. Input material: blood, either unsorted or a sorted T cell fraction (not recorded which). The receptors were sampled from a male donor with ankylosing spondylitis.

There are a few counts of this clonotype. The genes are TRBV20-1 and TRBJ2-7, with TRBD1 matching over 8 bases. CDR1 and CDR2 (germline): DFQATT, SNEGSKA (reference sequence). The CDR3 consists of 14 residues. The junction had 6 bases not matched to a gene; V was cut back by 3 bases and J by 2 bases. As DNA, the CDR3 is TGCAGTGCTAGGGGAACAGGGGGGCCCTACGAGCAGTACTTC. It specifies CSARGTGGPYEQYF.

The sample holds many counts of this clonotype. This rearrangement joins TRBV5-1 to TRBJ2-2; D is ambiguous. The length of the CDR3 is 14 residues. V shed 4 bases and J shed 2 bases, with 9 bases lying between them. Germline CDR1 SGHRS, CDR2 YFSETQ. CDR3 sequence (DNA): TGCGCCAGCAGCCCAACTACAAACACCGGGGAGCTGTTTTTT. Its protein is CASSPTTNTGELFF.

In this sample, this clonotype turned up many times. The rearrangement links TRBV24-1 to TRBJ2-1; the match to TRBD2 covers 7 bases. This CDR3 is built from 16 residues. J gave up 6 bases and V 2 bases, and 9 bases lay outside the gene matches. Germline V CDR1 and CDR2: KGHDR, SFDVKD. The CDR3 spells CATSDSWGGASNEQFF. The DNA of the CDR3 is TGTGCCACCAGTGATTCGTGGGGGGGTGCGAGCAATGAGCAGTTCTTC.

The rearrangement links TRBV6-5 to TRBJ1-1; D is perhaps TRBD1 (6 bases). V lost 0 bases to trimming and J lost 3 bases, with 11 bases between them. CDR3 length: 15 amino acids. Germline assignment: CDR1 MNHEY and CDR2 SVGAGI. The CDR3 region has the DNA TGTGCCAGCAGTTACTCGACGGGGGCGGACACTGAAGCTTTCTTT. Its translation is CASSYSTGADTEAFF.

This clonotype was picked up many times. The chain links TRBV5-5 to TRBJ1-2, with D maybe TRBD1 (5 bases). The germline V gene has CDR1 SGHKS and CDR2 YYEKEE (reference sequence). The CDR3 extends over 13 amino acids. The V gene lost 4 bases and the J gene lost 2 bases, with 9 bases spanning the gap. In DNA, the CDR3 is TGTGCCAGCAGCCGGACACAGAACTATGGCTACACCTTC. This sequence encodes CASSRTQNYGYTF.

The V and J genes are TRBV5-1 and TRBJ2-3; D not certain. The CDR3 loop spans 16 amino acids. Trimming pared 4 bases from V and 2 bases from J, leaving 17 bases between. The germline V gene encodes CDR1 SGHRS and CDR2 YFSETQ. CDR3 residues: CASSPLTRLHTDTQYF. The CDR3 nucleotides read TGCGCCAGCAGCCCTTTGACAAGACTTCACACAGATACGCAGTATTTT.

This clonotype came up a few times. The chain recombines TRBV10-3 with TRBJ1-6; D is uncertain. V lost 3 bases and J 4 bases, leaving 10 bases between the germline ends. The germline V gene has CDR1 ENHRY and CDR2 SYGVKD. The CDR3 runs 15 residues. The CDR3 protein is CAISDWQEYNSPLHF. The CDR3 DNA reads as TGTGCCATCAGTGACTGGCAAGAGTATAATTCACCCCTCCACTTT.

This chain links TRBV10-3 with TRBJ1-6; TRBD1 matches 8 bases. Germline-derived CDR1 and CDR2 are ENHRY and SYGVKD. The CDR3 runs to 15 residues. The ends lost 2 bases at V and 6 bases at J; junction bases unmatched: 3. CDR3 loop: CAISEVGQANSPLHF. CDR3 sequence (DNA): TGTGCCATCAGTGAGGTGGGACAGGCTAATTCACCCCTCCACTTT.

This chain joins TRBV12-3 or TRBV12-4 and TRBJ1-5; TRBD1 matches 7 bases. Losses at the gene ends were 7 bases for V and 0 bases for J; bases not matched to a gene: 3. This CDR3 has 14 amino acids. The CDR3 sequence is CASKTGPSNQPQHF. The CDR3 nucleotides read TGTGCCAGCAAGACAGGGCCTAGCAATCAGCCCCAGCATTTT.